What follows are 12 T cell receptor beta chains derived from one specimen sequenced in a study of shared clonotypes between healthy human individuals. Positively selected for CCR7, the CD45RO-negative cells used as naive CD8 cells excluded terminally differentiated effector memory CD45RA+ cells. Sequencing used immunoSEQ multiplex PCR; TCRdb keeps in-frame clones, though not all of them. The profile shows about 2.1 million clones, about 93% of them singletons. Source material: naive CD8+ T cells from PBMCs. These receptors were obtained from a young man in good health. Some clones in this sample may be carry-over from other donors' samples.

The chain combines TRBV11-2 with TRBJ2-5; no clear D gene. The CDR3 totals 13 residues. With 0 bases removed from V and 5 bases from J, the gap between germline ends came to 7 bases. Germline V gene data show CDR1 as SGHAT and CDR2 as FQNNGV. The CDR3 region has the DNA TGTGCCAGCAGCTTAGACTTTTGGGAGACCCAGTACTTC. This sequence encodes CASSLDFWETQYF.

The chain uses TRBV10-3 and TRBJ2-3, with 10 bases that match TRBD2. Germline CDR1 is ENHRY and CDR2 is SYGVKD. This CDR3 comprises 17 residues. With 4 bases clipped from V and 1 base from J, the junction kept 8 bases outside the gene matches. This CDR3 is CAISGKLAGAGTDTQYF. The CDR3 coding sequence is TGTGCCATCAGTGGGAAGCTAGCGGGAGCAGGCACAGATACGCAGTATTTT.

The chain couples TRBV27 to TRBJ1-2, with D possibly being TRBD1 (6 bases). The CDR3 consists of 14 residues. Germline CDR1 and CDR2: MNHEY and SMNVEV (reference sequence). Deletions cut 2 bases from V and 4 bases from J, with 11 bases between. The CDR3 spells CASSLTGTPYGYTF. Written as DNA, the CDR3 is TGTGCCAGCAGTTTAACGGGGACACCCTATGGCTACACCTTC.

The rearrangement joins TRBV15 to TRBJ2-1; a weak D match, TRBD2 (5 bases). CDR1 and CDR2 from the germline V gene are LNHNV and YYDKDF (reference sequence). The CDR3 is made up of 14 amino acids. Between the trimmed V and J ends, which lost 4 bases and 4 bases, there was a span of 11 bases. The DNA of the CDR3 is TGTGCCACCAGCACCCCGACTACGTACAATGAGCAGTTCTTC. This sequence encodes CATSTPTTYNEQFF. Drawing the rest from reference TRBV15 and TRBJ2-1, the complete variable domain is DAMVIQNPRYQVTQFGKPVTLSCSQTLNHNVMYWYQQKSSQAPKLLFHYYDKDFNNEADTPDNFQSRRPNTSFCFLDIRSPGLGDTAMYLCATSTPTTYNEQFFGPGTRLTVL.

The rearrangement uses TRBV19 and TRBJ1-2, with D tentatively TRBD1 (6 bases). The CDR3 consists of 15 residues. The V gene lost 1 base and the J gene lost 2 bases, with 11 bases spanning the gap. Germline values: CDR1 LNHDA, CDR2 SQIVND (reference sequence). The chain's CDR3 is CASSIGRGANYGYTF. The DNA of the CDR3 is TGTGCCAGTAGTATAGGCCGGGGGGCGAACTATGGCTACACCTTC. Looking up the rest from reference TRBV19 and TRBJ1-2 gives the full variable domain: DGGITQSPKYLFRKEGQNVTLSCEQNLNHDAMYWYRQDPGQGLRLIYYSQIVNDFQKGDIAEGYSVSREKKESFPLTVTSAQKNPTAFYLCASSIGRGANYGYTFGSGTRLTVV.

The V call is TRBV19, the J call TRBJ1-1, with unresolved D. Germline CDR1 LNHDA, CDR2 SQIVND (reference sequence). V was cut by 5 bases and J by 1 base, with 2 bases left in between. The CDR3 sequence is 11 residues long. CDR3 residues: CASSWNTEAFF. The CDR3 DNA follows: TGTGCCAGTAGTTGGAACACTGAAGCTTTCTTT.

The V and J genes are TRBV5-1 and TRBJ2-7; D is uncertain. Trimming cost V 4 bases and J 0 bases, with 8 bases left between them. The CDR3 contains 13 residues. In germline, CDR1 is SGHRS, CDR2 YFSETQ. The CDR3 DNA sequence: TGCGCCAGCAGCGCAGTTGACTCCTACGAGCAGTACTTC. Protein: CASSAVDSYEQYF.

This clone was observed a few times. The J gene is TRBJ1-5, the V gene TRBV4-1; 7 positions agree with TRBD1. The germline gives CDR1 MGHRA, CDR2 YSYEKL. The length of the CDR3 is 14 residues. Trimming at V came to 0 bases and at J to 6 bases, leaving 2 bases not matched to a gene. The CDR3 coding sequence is TGCGCCAGCAGCCAAGATAGGGGGCTTCAGCCCCAGCATTTT. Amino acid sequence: CASSQDRGLQPQHF.

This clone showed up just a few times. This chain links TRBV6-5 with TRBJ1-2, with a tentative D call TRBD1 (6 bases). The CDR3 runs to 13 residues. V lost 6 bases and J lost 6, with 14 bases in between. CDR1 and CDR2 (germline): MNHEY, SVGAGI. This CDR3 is CASRWTESHGYTF. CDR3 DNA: TGTGCCAGCAGATGGACAGAATCCCATGGCTACACCTTC.

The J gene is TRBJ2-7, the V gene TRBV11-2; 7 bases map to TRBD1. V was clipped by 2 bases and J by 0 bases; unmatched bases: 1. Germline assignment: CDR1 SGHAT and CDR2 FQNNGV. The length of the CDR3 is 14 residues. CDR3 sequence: CASSLTGDSYEQYF. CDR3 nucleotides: TGTGCCAGCAGCTTAACAGGGGACTCCTACGAGCAGTACTTC.

The CDR3: CASSDSRYEQYF. CDR3 in DNA: TGTGCCAGCAGCGACAGTCGCTACGAGCAGTACTTC. The V gene is TRBV6-5, the J gene TRBJ2-7; the D gene is possibly TRBD1 (5 bases). The V and J ends lost 6 bases and 3 bases respectively, with 9 bases between them. Germline values: CDR1 MNHEY, CDR2 SVGAGI. This CDR3 is 12 amino acids long.

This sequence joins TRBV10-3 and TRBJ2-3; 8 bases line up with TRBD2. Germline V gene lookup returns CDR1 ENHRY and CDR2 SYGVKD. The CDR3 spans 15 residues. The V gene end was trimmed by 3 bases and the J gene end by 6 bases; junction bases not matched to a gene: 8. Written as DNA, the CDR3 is TGTGCCATCAGTGAACCAGCGGGAGTGCGGGATACGCAGTATTTT. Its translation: CAISEPAGVRDTQYF.